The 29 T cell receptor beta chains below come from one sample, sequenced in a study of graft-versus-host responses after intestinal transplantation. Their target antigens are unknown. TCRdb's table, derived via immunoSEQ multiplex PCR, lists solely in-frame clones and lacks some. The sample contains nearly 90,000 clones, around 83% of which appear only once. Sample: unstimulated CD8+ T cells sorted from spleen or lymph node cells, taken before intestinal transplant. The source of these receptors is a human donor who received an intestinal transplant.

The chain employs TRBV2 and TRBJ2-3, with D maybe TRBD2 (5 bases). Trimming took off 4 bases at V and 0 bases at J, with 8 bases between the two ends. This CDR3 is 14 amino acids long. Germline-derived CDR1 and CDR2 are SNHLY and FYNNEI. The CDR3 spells CASSGLASTDTQYF. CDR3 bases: TGTGCCAGCAGTGGTCTAGCCAGCACAGATACGCAGTATTTT.

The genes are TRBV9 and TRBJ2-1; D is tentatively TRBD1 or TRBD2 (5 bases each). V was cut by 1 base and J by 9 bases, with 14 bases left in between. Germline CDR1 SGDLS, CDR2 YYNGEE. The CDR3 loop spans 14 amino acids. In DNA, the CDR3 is TGTGCCAGCAGCGTATTTCGGGACCCAAGTGAGCAGTTCTTC. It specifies CASSVFRDPSEQFF. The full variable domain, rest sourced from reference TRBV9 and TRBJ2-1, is DSGVTQTPKHLITATGQRVTLRCSPRSGDLSVYWYQQSLDQGLQFLIQYYNGEERAKGNILERFSAQQFPDLHSELNLSSLELGDSALYFCASSVFRDPSEQFFGPGTRLTVL.

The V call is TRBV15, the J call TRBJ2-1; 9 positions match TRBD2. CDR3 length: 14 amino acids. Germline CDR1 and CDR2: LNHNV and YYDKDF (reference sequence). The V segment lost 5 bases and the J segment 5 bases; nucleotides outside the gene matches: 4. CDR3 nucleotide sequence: TGTGCCACCAGCCTCGTAGCGGGGGACAATGAGCAGTTCTTC. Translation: CATSLVAGDNEQFF.

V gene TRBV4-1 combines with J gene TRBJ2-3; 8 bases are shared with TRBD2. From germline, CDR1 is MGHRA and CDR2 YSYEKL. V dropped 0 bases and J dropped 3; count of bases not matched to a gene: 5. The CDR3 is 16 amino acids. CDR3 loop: CASSQDAGGGTDTQYF. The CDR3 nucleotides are TGCGCCAGCAGCCAAGATGCCGGCGGGGGGACAGATACGCAGTATTTT.

As DNA, the CDR3 is TGTGCCAGCAGAGTTCAGGGCTCCTACGAGCAGTACTTC. It codes for CASRVQGSYEQYF. The chain has TRBV28 and TRBJ2-7, with D possibly matching TRBD1 (5 bases). Trimming removed 6 bases from V and 0 bases from J, with 9 bases in between. The V gene's germline CDR1 is MDHEN and CDR2 SYDVKM. The CDR3 loop spans 13 amino acids.

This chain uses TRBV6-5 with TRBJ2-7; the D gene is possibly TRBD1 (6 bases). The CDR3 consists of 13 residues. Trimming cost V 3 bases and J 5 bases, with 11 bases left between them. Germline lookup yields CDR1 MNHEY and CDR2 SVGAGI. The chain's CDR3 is CASSYGGLDEQYF. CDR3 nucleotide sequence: TGTGCCAGCAGTTATGGGGGCCTGGACGAGCAGTACTTC.

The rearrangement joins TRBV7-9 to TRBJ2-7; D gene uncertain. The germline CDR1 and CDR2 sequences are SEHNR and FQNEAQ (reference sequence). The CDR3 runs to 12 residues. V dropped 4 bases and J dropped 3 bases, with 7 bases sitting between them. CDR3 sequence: CASSSMIYEQYF. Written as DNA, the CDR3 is TGTGCCAGCAGCTCGATGATCTACGAGCAGTACTTC. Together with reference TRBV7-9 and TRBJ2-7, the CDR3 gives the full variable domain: DTGVSQNPRHKITKRGQNVTFRCDPISEHNRLYWYRQTLGQGPEFLTYFQNEAQLEKSRLLSDRFSAERPKGSFSTLEIQRTEQGDSAMYLCASSSMIYEQYFGPGTRLTVT.

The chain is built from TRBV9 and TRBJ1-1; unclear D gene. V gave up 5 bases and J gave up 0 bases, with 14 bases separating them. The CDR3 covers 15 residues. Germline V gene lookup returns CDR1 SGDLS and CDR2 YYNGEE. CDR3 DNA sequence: TGTGCCAGCAGGAGAACGACTTCCATGAACACTGAAGCTTTCTTT. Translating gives CASRRTTSMNTEAFF.

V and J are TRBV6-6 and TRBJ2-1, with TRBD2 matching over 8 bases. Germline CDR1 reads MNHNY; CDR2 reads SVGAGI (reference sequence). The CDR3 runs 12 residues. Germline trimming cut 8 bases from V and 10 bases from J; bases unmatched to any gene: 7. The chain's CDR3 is CASAAGAPEQFF. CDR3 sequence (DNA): TGTGCCAGCGCAGCGGGAGCACCGGAGCAGTTCTTC.

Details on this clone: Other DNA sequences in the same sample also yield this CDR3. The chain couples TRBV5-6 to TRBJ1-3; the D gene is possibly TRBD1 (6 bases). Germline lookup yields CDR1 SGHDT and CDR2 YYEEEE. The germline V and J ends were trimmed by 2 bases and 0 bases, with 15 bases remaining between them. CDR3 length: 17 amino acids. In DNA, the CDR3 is TGTGCCAGCAGCTTCGCACAGGGTCGGCGCTCTGGAAACACCATATATTTT. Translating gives CASSFAQGRRSGNTIYF.

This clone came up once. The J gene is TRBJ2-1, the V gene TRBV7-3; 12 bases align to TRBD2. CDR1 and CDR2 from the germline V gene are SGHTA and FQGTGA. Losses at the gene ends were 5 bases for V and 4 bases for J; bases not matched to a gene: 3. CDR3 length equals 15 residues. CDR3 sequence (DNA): TGTGCCAGCAGCCCTCTAGCGGGAGGGTACAATGAGCAGTTCTTC. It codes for CASSPLAGGYNEQFF.

CDR3 in amino acids: CASSQKQRRGEKLFF. As DNA, the CDR3 is TGTGCCAGCAGCCAGAAACAGCGGCGCGGGGAAAAACTGTTTTTT. This rearrangement joins TRBV4-2 to TRBJ1-4, with no clear D. V shed 3 bases and J shed 8 bases, with 16 bases lying between them. This CDR3 region has 15 residues. The V gene's germline CDR1 is LGHNA and CDR2 YNFKEQ.

The CDR3 reads CASLRRGQVYEQYF. As DNA, the CDR3 is TGTGCCAGCCTCCGGCGCGGACAGGTCTACGAGCAGTACTTC. This rearrangement joins TRBV28 to TRBJ2-7; TRBD1 matches at 7 bases. Trimming took 8 bases from V and 3 from J; bases not matched to a gene: 10. CDR1 is MDHEN and CDR2 is SYDVKM in the germline V gene. CDR3 length: 14 residues.

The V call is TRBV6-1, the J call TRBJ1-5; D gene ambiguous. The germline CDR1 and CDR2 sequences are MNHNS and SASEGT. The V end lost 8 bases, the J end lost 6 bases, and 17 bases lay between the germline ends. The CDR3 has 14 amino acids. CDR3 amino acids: CASWSGWAGQPQHF. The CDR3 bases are TGTGCCAGCTGGTCTGGGTGGGCGGGTCAGCCCCAGCATTTT.

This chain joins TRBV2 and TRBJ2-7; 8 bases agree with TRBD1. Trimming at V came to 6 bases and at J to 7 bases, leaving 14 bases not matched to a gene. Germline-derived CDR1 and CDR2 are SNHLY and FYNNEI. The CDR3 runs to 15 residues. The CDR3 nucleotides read TGTGCCAGCAGGCCGGAGGACAGGGTAAAAGGGGAGCAGTACTTC. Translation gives CASRPEDRVKGEQYF.

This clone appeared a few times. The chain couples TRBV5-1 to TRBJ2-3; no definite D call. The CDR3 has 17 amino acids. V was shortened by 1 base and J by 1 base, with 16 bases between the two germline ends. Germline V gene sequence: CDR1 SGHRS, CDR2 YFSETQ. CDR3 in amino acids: CASSLNPPRPRTDTQYF. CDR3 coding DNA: TGCGCCAGCAGCTTGAATCCCCCCCGCCCCCGCACAGATACGCAGTATTTT.

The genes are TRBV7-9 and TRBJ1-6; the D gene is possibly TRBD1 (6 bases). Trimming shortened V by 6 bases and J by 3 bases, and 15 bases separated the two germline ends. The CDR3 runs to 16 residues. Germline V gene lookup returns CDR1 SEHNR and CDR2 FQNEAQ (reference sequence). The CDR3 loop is CASREDSLIYNSPLHF. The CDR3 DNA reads TGTGCCAGCAGAGAGGACAGTCTCATCTATAATTCACCCCTCCACTTT.

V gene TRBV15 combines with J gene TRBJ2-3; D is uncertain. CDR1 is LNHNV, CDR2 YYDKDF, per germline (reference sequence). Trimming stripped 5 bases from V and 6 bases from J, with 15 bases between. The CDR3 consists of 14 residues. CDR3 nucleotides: TGTGCCACCAGCCCTATTGATAGCCCGGATACGCAGTATTTT. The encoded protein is CATSPIDSPDTQYF.

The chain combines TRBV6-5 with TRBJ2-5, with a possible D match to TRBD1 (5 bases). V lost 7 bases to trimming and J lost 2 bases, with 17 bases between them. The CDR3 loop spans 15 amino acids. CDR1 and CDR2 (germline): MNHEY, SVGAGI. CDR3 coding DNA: TGTGCCAGCACCCCCACAGGTGGATTACAAGAGACCCAGTACTTC. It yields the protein CASTPTGGLQETQYF.

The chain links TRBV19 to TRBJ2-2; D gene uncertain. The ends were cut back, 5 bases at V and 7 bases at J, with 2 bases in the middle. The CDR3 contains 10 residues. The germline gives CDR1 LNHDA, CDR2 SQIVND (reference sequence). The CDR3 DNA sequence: TGTGCCAGTAGTGGCGGGGAGCTGTTTTTT. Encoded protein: CASSGGELFF.

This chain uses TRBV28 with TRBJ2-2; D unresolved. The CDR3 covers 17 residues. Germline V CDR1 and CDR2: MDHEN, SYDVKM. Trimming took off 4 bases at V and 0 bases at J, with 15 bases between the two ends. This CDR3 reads CASSSVLSPPNTGELFF. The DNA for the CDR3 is TGTGCCAGCAGTTCGGTCCTAAGTCCGCCGAACACCGGGGAGCTGTTTTTT. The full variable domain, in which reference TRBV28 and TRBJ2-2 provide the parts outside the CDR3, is DVKVTQSSRYLVKRTGEKVFLECVQDMDHENMFWYRQDPGLGLRLIYFSYDVKMKEKGDIPEGYSVSREKKERFSLILESASTNQTSMYLCASSSVLSPPNTGELFFGEGSRLTVL.

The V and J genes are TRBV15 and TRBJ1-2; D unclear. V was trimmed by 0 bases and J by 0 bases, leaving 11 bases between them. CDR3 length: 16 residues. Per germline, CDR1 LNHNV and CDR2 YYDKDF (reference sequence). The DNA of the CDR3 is TGTGCCACCAGCAGAGATAACCGGGCGGCTAACTATGGCTACACCTTC. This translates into CATSRDNRAANYGYTF.

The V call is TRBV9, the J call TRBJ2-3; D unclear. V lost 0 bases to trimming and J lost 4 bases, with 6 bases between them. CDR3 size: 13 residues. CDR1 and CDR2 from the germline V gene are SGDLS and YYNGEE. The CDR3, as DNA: TGTGCCAGCAGCGTAGAAGTCCCAGATACGCAGTATTTT. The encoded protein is CASSVEVPDTQYF.

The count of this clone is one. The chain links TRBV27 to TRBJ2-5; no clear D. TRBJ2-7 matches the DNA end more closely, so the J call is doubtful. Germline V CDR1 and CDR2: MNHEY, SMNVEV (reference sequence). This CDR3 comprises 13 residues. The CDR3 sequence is CASSSQVPYEQYF. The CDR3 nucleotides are TGTGCCAGCAGTTCGCAGGTACCCTACGAGCAGTACTTC.

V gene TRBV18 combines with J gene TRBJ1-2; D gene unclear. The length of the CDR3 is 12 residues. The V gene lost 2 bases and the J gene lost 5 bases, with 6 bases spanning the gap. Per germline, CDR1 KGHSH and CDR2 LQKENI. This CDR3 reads CASSPYPYGYTF. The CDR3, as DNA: TGTGCCAGCTCACCATATCCTTATGGCTACACCTTC.

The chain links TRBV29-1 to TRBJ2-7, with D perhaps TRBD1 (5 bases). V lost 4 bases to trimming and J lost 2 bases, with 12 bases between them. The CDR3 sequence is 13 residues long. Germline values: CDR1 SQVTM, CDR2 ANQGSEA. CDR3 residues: CSVASTVAYEQYF. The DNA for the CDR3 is TGCAGCGTTGCCTCGACAGTCGCCTACGAGCAGTACTTC.

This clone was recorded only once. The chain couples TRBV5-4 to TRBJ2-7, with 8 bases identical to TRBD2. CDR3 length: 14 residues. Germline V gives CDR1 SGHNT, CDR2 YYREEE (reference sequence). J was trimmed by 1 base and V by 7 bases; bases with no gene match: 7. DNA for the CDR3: TGTGCCAGCCCCTGGGCGGGAGGTTCCTACGAGCAGTACTTC. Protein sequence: CASPWAGGSYEQYF.

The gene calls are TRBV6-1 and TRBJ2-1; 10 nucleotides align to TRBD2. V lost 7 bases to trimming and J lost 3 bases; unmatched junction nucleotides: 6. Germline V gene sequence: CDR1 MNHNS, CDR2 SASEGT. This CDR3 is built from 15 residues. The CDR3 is CASNIGTSDYNEQFF. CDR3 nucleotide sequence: TGTGCCAGCAATATCGGGACTAGCGACTACAATGAGCAGTTCTTC.

The chain's CDR3 is CASSQDWENYGYTF. CDR3 nucleotide sequence: TGTGCCAGCAGCCAAGATTGGGAGAACTATGGCTACACCTTC. The chain joins TRBV14 to TRBJ1-2; D call uncertain. This CDR3 comprises 14 residues. The ends were cut back, 0 bases at V and 2 bases at J, with 7 bases in the middle. Germline values: CDR1 SGHDN, CDR2 FVKESK.